What follows is one T cell receptor beta chain and its context. No cognate antigen has been identified for it. No base quality values were provided; no much bigger clone lies one nucleotide off. This record belongs to a study of control samples from healthy donors and cancer patients (dated by TCRdb to the early 2020s). There are 16 amino acids in the CDR3, from cysteine to phenylalanine inclusive. Of all the DNA, just the CDR3 is kept, 48 bases in frame from base 1. The library relied on the immunoSEQ multiplex PCR assay. Not all clones reach the TCRdb copy of this immuneACCESS table, which keeps in-frame sequences only. Checked studies attribute under half of the gap to unresolved V genes and leave the rest unexplained. In all, the sample holds approximately 190,000 clones, and over 80% of those were seen once. The ten largest clones represent about 2% of the sample.

Recombination linked TRBV21-1 to TRBJ1-5; the DNA was not compared with TRBD1, the D call given in the table. TRBV21-1 is a known pseudogene. The sequence derives from a man aged 25 to 45 in good health. Sequencing was done on a sample of blood. The CDR3 here reads CASSASSGERYQPQHF. The nucleotide sequence reads TGTGCCAGCAGCGCGTCCTCAGGGGAAAGGTATCAGCCCCAGCATTTT.